This is a list of T cell receptor beta chains from one sample in a study of beta chain features in type 1 diabetes. The assay was immunoSEQ multiplex PCR, and TCRdb's table has in-frame clones only and misses some. The profile shows some 360,000 clones, over 9% of them singletons. The sample consisted of central memory CD4+ T cells from blood. These receptors were obtained from a young man with type 1 diabetes. CDR3s include the opening cysteine and the closing phenylalanine or tryptophan. The D gene is left open where the match is weak. Only part of the rows carry a size: once, few, many, or a class if the clone is expanded.

>NA|NA|TRBJ2-5|TRBV21-1
TGTGCCAGCAGCAAAGTAAATAACGTCGGAGGGGAGACCCAGTACTTC
CASSKVNNVGGETQYF
>NA|few|TRBJ2-1|TRBV14
TGTGCCAGCAGCCAAGATCCCGGGGGCTCCTACAATGAGCAGTTCTTC
CASSQDPGGSYNEQFF
>TRBD1|NA|TRBJ1-3|TRBV5-4
TGTGCCAGCAGCGCGACAGGGGACGGAAACACCATATATTTT
CASSATGDGNTIYF
>NA|NA|TRBJ2-4|TRBV18
TGTGCCAGCTCACCAGCCGGTTCTCAGGGCAAAAACATTCAGTACTTC
CASSPAGSQGKNIQYF
>NA|many|TRBJ1-5|TRBV14
TGTGCCAGCAGCCAAGAACACGGAATTAGCAATCAGCCCCAGCATTTT
CASSQEHGISNQPQHF
>NA|many|TRBJ2-7|TRBV28
TGTGCCAGCAGTTTTGGGCAGGGTGGGCGCGAGCAGTACTTC
CASSFGQGGREQYF
>TRBD1|few|TRBJ1-5|TRBV19
TGTGCCAGTACCGAAAACAGGGGGCACGGCAATCAGCCCCAGCATTTT
CASTENRGHGNQPQHF
>NA|NA|TRBJ2-2|TRBV6-6
TGTGCCAGCAGTTACGGGGCCAACGGTGGCGGGGAGCTGTTTTTT
CASSYGANGGGELFF
>NA|few|TRBJ1-5|TRBV27
TGTGCCAGCAGTTTAATCGTGGATCAGCCCCAGCATTTT
CASSLIVDQPQHF
>NA|few|TRBJ2-7|TRBV29-1
TGCAGCGTTGATGGGGGCTACGAGCAGTACTTC
CSVDGGYEQYF
>TRBD1|few|TRBJ1-2|TRBV7-2
TGTGCCAGCAGCCCCTCGACAGGGCCGGGACTCTATGGCTACACCTTC
CASSPSTGPGLYGYTF
>NA|many|TRBJ2-1|TRBV7-6
TGTGCCAGCAGCTTAGGCCAGAGGAATGAGCAGTTCTTC
CASSLGQRNEQFF
>NA|NA|TRBJ2-2|TRBV6-5
TGTGCCAGCAGACCGGGGAAGGGGCCCACCGGGGAGCTGTTTTTT
CASRPGKGPTGELFF
>NA|NA|TRBJ2-5|TRBV10-3
TGTGCCATCAGTGAGTCGACCCTGGGGCCACAAGAGACCCAGTACTTC
CAISESTLGPQETQYF
>NA|NA|TRBJ2-1|TRBV5-4
TGTGCCAGCAGCTTGGAGAGCAACAGACGCCACAATGAGCAGTTCTTC
CASSLESNRRHNEQFF
>TRBD1|many|TRBJ1-1|TRBV5-1
TGCGCCAGCAGCTTCCAGGGGGCCACTGAAGCTTTCTTT
CASSFQGATEAFF
>TRBD1|NA|TRBJ1-1|TRBV6-5
TGTGCCAGCAGTGCGACAGGGTTCACTGAAGCCTTCTTT
CASSATGFTEAFF
>TRBD2|few|TRBJ2-3|TRBV18
TGTGCCAGCTCACCTCCCGGGACTACCACAGATACGCAGTATTTT
CASSPPGTTTDTQYF
>NA|few|TRBJ2-5|TRBV27
TGTGCCAGCGCGGGTGGGGGGCGGTTAGAGACCCAGTACTTC
CASAGGGRLETQYF
>NA|NA|TRBJ1-5|TRBV9
TGTGCCAGCAGCGCCTCCCCATTGGGGGGTCAGCCCCAGCATTTT
CASSASPLGGQPQHF
>TRBD1|NA|TRBJ1-5|TRBV6-1
TGTGCCAGCGGTGGGCGATCCGACAGGGACAGCAATCAGCCCCAGCATTTT
CASGGRSDRDSNQPQHF
>NA|few|TRBJ2-5|TRBV7-8
TGTGCCAGCAGCTTAGCAGGGGCAGGGAACCAAGAGACCCAGTACTTC
CASSLAGAGNQETQYF